This T cell receptor beta chain is drawn from a study of control samples from healthy donors and cancer patients. CDR3 length: 13 residues. Trimming left V 2 bases short and J 12 bases short, with 14 bases between. In germline, CDR1 is SGHNT, CDR2 YENEEA. The repertoire was sequenced with immunoSEQ multiplex PCR; TCRdb's copy has only in-frame clones and lacks some. The sample includes roughly 450,000 clones, approximately 90% of them seen just once. The source is a man aged 35 to 55 with head and neck cancer. The sample taken for sequencing was PBMCs. The chain recombines TRBV11-3 with TRBJ2-1, with D uncertain. The chain's CDR3 is CASSLNPFDGQFF. DNA of the CDR3: TGTGCCAGCAGCTTAAACCCCTTTGACGGGCAGTTCTTC.